Each of the 27 T cell receptor beta chains below was sequenced from the same sample in a study of persistence of HIV-infected CD4 T cells (TCRdb year 2020). The immunoSEQ hsTCRB assay version 4 in survey mode was used to sequence TCRbeta repertoires from genomic DNA. What TCRdb holds here is the immuneACCESS table cut down to in-frame rearrangements. Part of the clones is not present; checked against another copy, under half of the missing clones reflect an unresolved V gene, and the others are unexplained. Present in this sample are approximately 31,000 clones, 82% of which were seen just once. Roughly 0.86% of the sample comes from the top ten. Taken with the paper, the label for treatment or condition translates to: suppressive antiretroviral therapy. Lysates of CMV-infected fibroblasts were used at around 10 ug/mL for cell stimulation. Nonresponding CD40L-negative CD69-negative CD45RO-high memory CD4+ T cells were sorted as memory populations depleted of antigen-responding cells.

Antigen specificity for these receptors is unknown. Material: CD4+ T cells sorted from PBMCs after approximately 19-hour stimulation, obtained from a patient who received antiretroviral therapy. The cell subset or site label, as the study defines it: CD40L-CD69- CD45RO-high memory CD4 T cells not responding to CMV lysate. The origin of the receptors is an adult man with HIV who was CMV-seropositive.

The J gene is TRBJ2-3, the V gene TRBV5-1; weak D call: TRBD2 (5 bases). The CDR3 extends over 15 amino acids. Germline CDR1 is SGHRS and CDR2 is YFSETQ. V lost 0 bases and J lost 2, with 10 bases in between. CDR3 DNA sequence: TGCGCCAGCAGCTTGGTACGCGGGTCCACAGATACGCAGTATTTT. This encodes CASSLVRGSTDTQYF.

This clone has a single count. The CDR3 DNA follows: TGTGCCAGCTCACCAATTGACGCAGGGAACACTGAAGCTTTCTTT. Protein product: CASSPIDAGNTEAFF. The V call is TRBV18, the J call TRBJ1-1, with unresolved D. The CDR3 has 15 residues. V lost 2 bases and J lost 1, with 11 bases in between. Germline loops: CDR1 KGHSH, CDR2 LQKENI.

This chain links TRBV18 with TRBJ2-7, with TRBD1 matching 7 bases. The CDR3 consists of 15 residues. Germline V gene data show CDR1 as KGHSH and CDR2 as LQKENI. V lost 2 bases and J lost 1; bases outside the gene matches: 5. CDR3 region: CASSPVVTGSYEQYF. DNA of the CDR3: TGTGCCAGCTCACCAGTGGTGACAGGGTCCTACGAGCAGTACTTC.

This chain links TRBV7-6 with TRBJ2-1; D not resolved. CDR3 size: 16 residues. Trimming cost V 0 bases and J 5 bases, with 14 bases left between them. Germline values: CDR1 SGHVS, CDR2 FNYEAQ. Here the CDR3 reads CASSLAGPNPHNEQFF. CDR3 bases: TGTGCCAGCAGCTTAGCGGGCCCAAATCCCCACAATGAGCAGTTCTTC.

The chain has TRBV19 and TRBJ2-4, with TRBD1 identical over 7 bases. CDR1 is LNHDA, CDR2 SQIVND, per germline (reference sequence). The J segment lost 3 bases and the V segment lost 0 bases, leaving 2 bases of the junction unmatched. CDR3 length: 15 amino acids. CDR3 residues: CASSIDGDSKNIQYF. The CDR3 DNA sequence: TGTGCCAGTAGTATAGATGGGGACAGCAAAAACATTCAGTACTTC.

The gene calls are TRBV9 and TRBJ1-3; D not resolved. Trimming removed 3 bases at V and 0 bases at J, with 7 bases between. The germline gives CDR1 SGDLS, CDR2 YYNGEE. The CDR3 loop spans 14 amino acids. Here the CDR3 reads CASSEGVSGNTIYF. DNA for the CDR3: TGTGCCAGCAGCGAGGGCGTCTCTGGAAACACCATATATTTT. Based on the CDR3 plus reference TRBV9 and TRBJ1-3, the full variable domain is DSGVTQTPKHLITATGQRVTLRCSPRSGDLSVYWYQQSLDQGLQFLIQYYNGEERAKGNILERFSAQQFPDLHSELNLSSLELGDSALYFCASSEGVSGNTIYFGEGSWLTVV.

This clone was seen only a few times. The CDR3 DNA sequence: TGTGCCAGCAGGCTCTCTGGGGCCAACGTCCTGACTTTC. Its protein product is CASRLSGANVLTF. V usage is TRBV3-1 (or the pseudogene TRBV3-2) and J usage is TRBJ2-6; D is undetermined. Trimming shortened V by 6 bases and J by 0 bases, and 3 bases separated the two germline ends. The CDR3 runs to 13 residues. The germline V gene has CDR1 LGHDT and CDR2 YNNKEL (reference sequence).

This chain uses TRBV7-2 with TRBJ2-7; D not certain. The CDR3 runs to 13 residues. V was pared by 4 bases and J by 9 bases, with 16 bases between. Germline CDR1 reads SGHTA; CDR2 reads FQGNSA. DNA of the CDR3: TGTGCCAGCAGCTACCTCCCGGGTGACGGGCAGTACTTC. Amino acid sequence: CASSYLPGDGQYF.

The chain has TRBV5-4 and TRBJ1-2; D is undetermined. CDR3 length: 13 residues. Germline V CDR1 and CDR2: SGHNT, YYREEE (reference sequence). The V and J ends lost 2 bases and 4 bases respectively, with 9 bases between them. The chain's CDR3 is CASSFPQAYGYTF. CDR3 sequence (DNA): TGTGCCAGCAGCTTTCCCCAGGCCTATGGCTACACCTTC.

In regard to this clone: A read error may produce the germline difference seen at one junction end. The chain couples TRBV4-3 to TRBJ1-1; weak D call: TRBD1 (5 bases). CDR3 length: 14 residues. Germline CDR1 LGHNA, CDR2 YSLEER. The CDR3 nucleotides are TGCGCCGGCAGCCACTACAGGTATCACACTGAAGCTTTCTTT. Its translation: CAGSHYRYHTEAFF.

The CDR3 DNA reads TGTGCCTGGGGGCTGGGCGCCGGGGAGCTGTTTTTT. It is translated as CAWGLGAGELFF. The V call is TRBV30, the J call TRBJ2-2; D remains unclear. CDR1 and CDR2 from the germline V gene are GTSNPN and SVGIG (reference sequence). The CDR3 has 12 amino acids. Deletions cut 5 bases from V and 6 bases from J, with 10 bases between. The whole variable domain, filled in from reference TRBV30 and TRBJ2-2, reads SQTIHQWPATLVQPVGSPLSLECTVEGTSNPNLYWYRQAAGRGLQLLFYSVGIGQISSEVPQNLSASRPQDRQFILSSKKLLLSDSGFYLCAWGLGAGELFFGEGSRLTVL.

This clone was recorded only once. The chain employs TRBV6-5 and TRBJ2-3; D is possibly TRBD2 (5 bases). CDR3 length: 14 amino acids. The germline V gene has CDR1 MNHEY and CDR2 SVGAGI. The V end was cut by 6 bases, the J end by 1 base, with 11 bases between. The CDR3 region is CASRKDWGTDTQYF. In DNA, the CDR3 is TGTGCCAGCAGAAAGGACTGGGGCACAGATACGCAGTATTTT.

This rearrangement joins TRBV27 to TRBJ2-2, with 8 positions matching TRBD2. The V and J ends lost 5 bases and 7 bases, in that order; junction bases with no gene match: 9. Looked up from germline, CDR1 is MNHEY and CDR2 is SMNVEV (reference sequence). This CDR3 is 15 amino acids long. In DNA, the CDR3 is TGTGCCAGCAGTCTATTGCCCCGGGGGGGCGGGGAGCTGTTTTTT. Translated, it gives CASSLLPRGGGELFF.

The CDR3 DNA reads TGTGCCAGTAGAGGGGGCTGGGACAGCGGAAACTATGGCTACACCTTC. Translating gives CASRGGWDSGNYGYTF. This chain uses TRBV19 with TRBJ1-2, with TRBD1 matching over 7 bases. The CDR3 sequence is 16 residues long. V gave up 6 bases and J gave up 2 bases; unmatched junction bases: 12. Germline-derived CDR1 and CDR2 are LNHDA and SQIVND (reference sequence).

The chain is built from TRBV9 and TRBJ2-6, with TRBD1 matching over 8 bases. V was pared by 5 bases and J by 3 bases, with 7 bases of the junction left unmatched. Per germline, CDR1 SGDLS and CDR2 YYNGEE. This CDR3 is built from 16 residues. CDR3 DNA: TGTGCCAGCAGTTTCGGACAGGGTAGTGGGGCCAACGTCCTGACTTTC. Its translation: CASSFGQGSGANVLTF.

The chain couples TRBV5-1 to TRBJ2-1, with TRBD1 as a possible D gene (5 bases). The V end was cut by 0 bases, the J end by 9 bases, with 16 bases between. Germline values: CDR1 SGHRS, CDR2 YFSETQ. This CDR3 has 15 residues. CDR3 DNA: TGCGCCAGCAGCTTGGTGCAGGGTTCGGTGAGTGAGCAGTTCTTC. Protein product: CASSLVQGSVSEQFF.

The chain links TRBV5-1 to TRBJ2-3; D may be TRBD1 (5 bases). Trimming left V 0 bases short and J 1 base short, with 12 bases between. Germline CDR1 is SGHRS and CDR2 is YFSETQ. The CDR3 is 16 residues long. Here the CDR3 DNA reads TGCGCCAGCAGCTTGGGGGGCCTAGTCGGCACAGATACGCAGTATTTT. Its translation: CASSLGGLVGTDTQYF.

The chain recombines TRBV18 with TRBJ2-5; D uncertain. Germline values: CDR1 KGHSH, CDR2 LQKENI. CDR3 length equals 13 residues. The ends were cut back, 4 bases at V and 2 bases at J, with 8 bases in the middle. The chain's CDR3 is CASSRGRQETQYF. CDR3 in DNA: TGTGCCAGCTCACGCGGCAGACAAGAGACCCAGTACTTC.

The chain links TRBV5-5 to TRBJ1-3; the D is unclear. Between the trimmed V and J ends, which lost 0 bases and 0 bases, there was a span of 7 bases. The CDR3 totals 15 residues. CDR1 and CDR2 (germline): SGHKS, YYEKEE (reference sequence). The DNA of the CDR3 is TGTGCCAGCAGCTTGGAAATACTCTCTGGAAACACCATATATTTT. Its translation is CASSLEILSGNTIYF.

The chain uses TRBV12-5 and TRBJ1-6, with D unclear. The CDR3 has 12 residues. Germline CDR1 reads LGHNT; CDR2 reads FRNRAP. V was shortened by 2 bases and J by 7 bases, with 3 bases between the two germline ends. CDR3 amino acids: CASGLNNSPLHF. CDR3 nucleotides: TGTGCTAGTGGTTTGAACAATTCACCCCTCCACTTT.

V is TRBV6-2 or TRBV6-3 and J is TRBJ2-7; D remains ambiguous. The CDR3 runs 11 residues. Germline values: CDR1 MNHEY, CDR2 SVGEGT. V was cut by 4 bases and J by 2 bases, with 3 bases left in between. The CDR3 DNA is TGTGCCAGCAGTTTAACCTACGAGCAGTACTTC. It encodes CASSLTYEQYF.

This rearrangement joins TRBV6-6 to TRBJ2-4; D possibly uses TRBD1 or TRBD2 (5 bases each). Germline loops: CDR1 MNHNY, CDR2 SVGAGI (reference sequence). V lost 0 bases to trimming and J lost 6 bases, with 12 bases between them. CDR3 length: 15 residues. CDR3 sequence (DNA): TGTGCCAGCAGTTACTCTGGTGGGGCGGGAAACATTCAGTACTTC. Translated, it gives CASSYSGGAGNIQYF.

This clone was seen only once. The chain combines TRBV11-3 with TRBJ2-3, with D maybe TRBD2 (5 bases). Trimming cost V 1 base and J 1 base, with 9 bases left between them. This CDR3 contains 15 residues. The germline V gene has CDR1 SGHNT and CDR2 YENEEA. CDR3 region: CASSLGAGGTDTQYF. The CDR3, as DNA: TGTGCCAGCAGCTTAGGGGCCGGGGGCACAGATACGCAGTATTTT.

This CDR3 reads CASSFSGGRGDTQYF. The CDR3 DNA follows: TGTGCCAGCAGCTTTAGCGGGGGGCGGGGAGATACGCAGTATTTT. This chain uses TRBV7-2 with TRBJ2-3, with 10 positions matching TRBD2. CDR1 is SGHTA, CDR2 FQGNSA, per germline. The J segment lost 5 bases and the V segment lost 3 bases, leaving 5 bases of the junction unmatched. This CDR3 is 15 amino acids long.

The rearrangement links TRBV5-6 to TRBJ2-5; TRBD1 matches 7 bases. Germline trimming cut 2 bases from V and 4 bases from J; bases unmatched to any gene: 5. From germline, CDR1 is SGHDT and CDR2 YYEEEE. This CDR3 is built from 14 residues. CDR3 residues: CASSLTGAGETQYF. The CDR3 nucleotides read TGTGCCAGCAGCTTAACAGGGGCGGGAGAGACCCAGTACTTC.

The chain recombines TRBV7-9 with TRBJ1-1, with 7 bases matching TRBD1. The V gene end was trimmed by 4 bases and the J gene end by 5 bases; junction bases not matched to a gene: 10. Per the germline V gene, CDR1 is SEHNR and CDR2 is FQNEAQ (reference sequence). The CDR3 sequence is 15 residues long. The CDR3 loop reads CASSSQDRVRTEAFF. The DNA of the CDR3 is TGTGCCAGCAGCTCCCAAGACAGGGTCCGAACTGAAGCTTTCTTT. Full variable domain (missing parts from reference TRBV7-9 and TRBJ1-1): DTGVSQNPRHKITKRGQNVTFRCDPISEHNRLYWYRQTLGQGPEFLTYFQNEAQLEKSRLLSDRFSAERPKGSFSTLEIQRTEQGDSAMYLCASSSQDRVRTEAFFGQGTRLTVV.

The chain combines TRBV4-3 with TRBJ2-3, with 9 bases lining up with TRBD2. The germline V gene has CDR1 LGHNA and CDR2 YSLEER. The CDR3 consists of 14 residues. The CDR3 nucleotides read TGCGCTTCGCGGGGGGGGGTCTTTACAGATACGCAGTATTTT. Its translation: CASRGGVFTDTQYF.